Included here is one T cell receptor beta chain sequence, with context. What it recognizes is unknown. Hyperthyroidism of Graves' type that showed no ophthalmopathy progression within 18 months was stable. Every diagnosis used clinical symptoms, serum thyroxine and TRAb, thyroid ultrasound and orbital computed tomography. Around 9.8 ml fresh peripheral blood yielded the PBMCs. This entry comes from a study of T cells in Graves' hyperthyroidism and ophthalmopathy. Regarding the study as a whole: Also found in blood were most expanded thyroid clonotypes above 0.001.

Germline CDR1 SGHRS, CDR2 YFSETQ. The CDR3 loop spans 13 amino acids. V shed 2 bases and J shed 3 bases, with 9 bases lying between them. TCR beta CDR3 regions were amplified from RNA transcripts. TCR CDR3 regions were first amplified by RT-PCR with HTBI primers. TCRdb itself ran the multiplex PCR reads through MiXCR, one entry per CDR3 protein. The sample includes hundreds of thousands of distinct CDR3 sequences, more than 13% of them seen just once. The source of this sequence is a woman aged 30 to 39 with Graves' hyperthyroidism. The chain combines TRBV5-1 with TRBJ2-7; a weak D match, TRBD2 (5 bases). Sequencing was carried out using blood. CDR3 in amino acids: CASSFYGGYEQYF. The CDR3, as DNA: TGCGCCAGCAGCTTCTACGGAGGCTACGAGCAGTACTTC.